This T cell receptor (beta chain) stems from a study of Graves' ophthalmopathy and Graves' hyperthyroidism. Study context: The blood sample was drawn at first diagnosis and before any treatment. Whole-study findings and limits: Most thyroid clonotypes with frequency above 0.001 were detected in blood too.

CDR3 length: 15 residues. Trimming left V 3 bases short and J 3 bases short, with 15 bases between. Germline values: CDR1 PRHDT, CDR2 FYEKMQ (reference sequence). Beta-chain TCR CDR3 regions were amplified from RNA transcripts. Amplification began with first-round RT-PCR using HTBI primers, then second-round multiplex PCR was performed. In TCRdb, the multiplex PCR reads were re-called with MiXCR into one record per CDR3 protein. The sample lists just over 400,000 distinct CDR3 sequences; about 21% were seen once. Being free of ophthalmopathy for 18 months of follow-up defined stable hyperthyroidism. This clonotype was recorded at least ten times. What it recognizes is unknown.

V is TRBV13 and J is TRBJ2-7; D is uncertain. The specimen sequenced was peripheral blood. The receptor's source is a woman under 30 with stable Graves' hyperthyroidism. The CDR3 spells CASSFADGPGYEQYF. In DNA, the CDR3 is TGTGCCAGCAGCTTCGCCGACGGGCCAGGCTACGAGCAGTACTTC. The full variable domain, completed using reference TRBV13 and TRBJ2-7, is AAGVIQSPRHLIKEKRETATLKCYPIPRHDTVYWYQQGPGQDPQFLISFYEKMQSDKGSIPDRFSAQQFSDYHSELNMSSLELGDSALYFCASSFADGPGYEQYFGPGTRLTVT.